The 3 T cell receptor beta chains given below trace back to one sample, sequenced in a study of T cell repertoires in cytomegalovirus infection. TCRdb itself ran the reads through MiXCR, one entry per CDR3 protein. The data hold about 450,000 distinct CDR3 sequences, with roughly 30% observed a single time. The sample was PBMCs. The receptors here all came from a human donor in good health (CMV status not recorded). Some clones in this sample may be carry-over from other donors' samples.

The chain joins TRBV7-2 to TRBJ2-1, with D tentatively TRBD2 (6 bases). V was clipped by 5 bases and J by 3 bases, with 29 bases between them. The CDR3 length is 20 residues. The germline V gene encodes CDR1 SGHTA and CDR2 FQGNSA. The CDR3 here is CASSHLGSPVARGNYNEQFF. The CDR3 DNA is TGTGCCAGCAGCCACCTCGGGTCGCCTGTGGCCCGGGGGAACTACAATGAGCAGTTCTTC.

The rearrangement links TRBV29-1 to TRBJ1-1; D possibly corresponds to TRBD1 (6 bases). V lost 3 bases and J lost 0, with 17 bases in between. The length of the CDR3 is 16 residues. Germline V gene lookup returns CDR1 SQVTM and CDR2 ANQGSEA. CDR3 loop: CSVDRFYRELNTEAFF. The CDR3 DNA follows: TGCAGCGTTGATCGATTTTACAGGGAACTGAACACTGAAGCTTTCTTT.

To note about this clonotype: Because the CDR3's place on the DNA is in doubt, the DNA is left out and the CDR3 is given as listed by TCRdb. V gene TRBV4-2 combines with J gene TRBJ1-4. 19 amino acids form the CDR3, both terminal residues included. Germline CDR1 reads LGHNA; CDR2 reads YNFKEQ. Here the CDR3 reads CASSQDPSSGRATNEKLFF.